These 29 T cell receptor beta chains share one sample of origin, sequenced in a study of blood T cells in healthy people across ages. Sample-barcoded 5' priming and a J-beta primer mix drove a second PCR of roughly 6 to 12 cycles. Via MiXCR, TCRdb re-called the 5' RACE reads, giving one row per CDR3 protein. The table has 700,000 to 1,000,000 distinct CDR3 sequences, around 43% seen once. Source material: blood. The receptors originated from a man between 60 and 70 years old in good health.

V is TRBV7-2 and J is TRBJ1-2, with 9 bases lining up with TRBD1. The V gene end was trimmed by 1 base and the J gene end by 2 bases; junction bases not matched to a gene: 8. Looked up from germline, CDR1 is SGHTA and CDR2 is FQGNSA. The CDR3 is made up of 17 amino acids. DNA for the CDR3: TGTGCCAGCAGCTTAGGAGGACAGGGGATTTGGAACTATGGCTACACCTTC. As protein: CASSLGGQGIWNYGYTF.

The chain is built from TRBV24-1 and TRBJ2-1; the D is unclear. The V gene's germline CDR1 is KGHDR and CDR2 SFDVKD. Between the trimmed V and J ends, which lost 0 bases and 9 bases, there was a span of 20 bases. The CDR3 covers 17 residues. CDR3: CATSDLGKDLTPSEQFF. The CDR3 DNA reads TGTGCCACCAGTGATTTGGGTAAGGACCTCACACCTAGTGAGCAGTTCTTC.

J is TRBJ2-2 and V is TRBV29-1; D possibly corresponds to TRBD2 (5 bases). Trimming shortened V by 6 bases and J by 6 bases, and 14 bases separated the two germline ends. From germline, CDR1 is SQVTM and CDR2 ANQGSEA. This CDR3 has 13 amino acids. The chain's CDR3 is CSVGIVEAGELFF. CDR3 DNA: TGCAGCGTAGGAATTGTGGAGGCCGGGGAGCTGTTTTTT.

The chain employs TRBV6-5 and TRBJ1-1, with D tentatively TRBD1 (6 bases). From germline, CDR1 is MNHEY and CDR2 SVGAGI. This CDR3 has 15 residues. V was shortened by 2 bases and J by 4 bases, with 14 bases between the two germline ends. CDR3 coding DNA: TGTGCCAGCAGTTACGCCGCAGGGGCGTTCACTGAAGCTTTCTTT. Its protein is CASSYAAGAFTEAFF.

This clonotype has only a few counts. This rearrangement joins TRBV5-1 to TRBJ1-2, with D maybe TRBD1 (6 bases). Trimming removed 3 bases at V and 6 bases at J, with 12 bases between. Germline values: CDR1 SGHRS, CDR2 YFSETQ. The CDR3 has 13 amino acids. CDR3 DNA sequence: TGCGCCAGCAGCTCACAGGGATCGGATGGCTACACCTTC. Its protein product is CASSSQGSDGYTF.

V is TRBV4-3 and J is TRBJ2-1, with 11 positions matching TRBD2. Germline values: CDR1 LGHNA, CDR2 YSLEER. The CDR3 contains 14 residues. V shed 5 bases and J 9 bases; nucleotides not matched to a gene: 6. CDR3 nucleotide sequence: TGCGCCAGCAGCGTCGATCTAGCGGGGGGTGAGCAGTTCTTC. Translation gives CASSVDLAGGEQFF.

Concerning this clonotype itself: A single base separates this from a much larger clone, so it may be a read error. CDR3 bases: TGTGCCAGCAGTGACCCTCAAGAGACCCAGTACTTC. It encodes CASSDPQETQYF. J is TRBJ2-5 and V is TRBV2; unclear D gene. V shed 3 bases and J shed 2 bases, with 4 bases lying between them. This CDR3 has 12 amino acids. The V gene's germline CDR1 is SNHLY and CDR2 FYNNEI.

This clonotype was recorded once. The chain has TRBV20-1 and TRBJ2-1; possibly TRBD2 for D (5 bases). V shed 0 bases and J shed 5 bases, with 23 bases lying between them. This CDR3 is 18 amino acids long. Germline CDR1 reads DFQATT; CDR2 reads SNEGSKA (reference sequence). CDR3 nucleotide sequence: TGCAGTGCTAGAGATCGGGATACGCGCAGGATTGCCAACAATGAGCAGTTCTTC. Its protein product is CSARDRDTRRIANNEQFF.

Only one count was recorded for this clonotype. A much more abundant neighbour one base away suggests this may be a read error. The chain combines TRBV12-3 or TRBV12-4 with TRBJ1-6, with 7 nucleotides matching TRBD1. The CDR3 runs to 13 residues. J lost 11 bases, V lost 5 bases, and 6 bases had no gene match. Here the CDR3 DNA reads TGTGCCAGCAGTCGACAGGGTCTCGCACCCCTCCACTTT. Protein product: CASSRQGLAPLHF.

The rearrangement uses TRBV20-1 and TRBJ1-2; TRBD1 matches 7 bases. Germline assignment: CDR1 DFQATT and CDR2 SNEGSKA (reference sequence). The junction had 15 bases not matched to a gene; V was cut back by 6 bases and J by 2 bases. The CDR3 is 16 amino acids. The CDR3 here is CSAPSLQQGSNYGYTF. The DNA for the CDR3 is TGCAGTGCCCCCTCCCTACAACAGGGGAGCAACTATGGCTACACCTTC.

This clonotype turned up a few times. The chain has TRBV28 and TRBJ2-7, with unresolved D. The CDR3 length is 13 residues. CDR1 and CDR2 from the germline V gene are MDHEN and SYDVKM. Trimming left V 3 bases short and J 5 bases short, with 11 bases between. CDR3 sequence: CASSLGKRDEQYF. CDR3 sequence (DNA): TGTGCCAGCAGTTTGGGTAAAAGGGACGAGCAGTACTTC.

This chain joins TRBV2 and TRBJ2-3; D is ambiguous. V lost 3 bases and J 0 bases, leaving 16 bases between the germline ends. Germline lookup yields CDR1 SNHLY and CDR2 FYNNEI. The CDR3 totals 17 residues. The CDR3 is CASSDSLTESSTDTQYF. DNA for the CDR3: TGTGCCAGCAGTGATAGTTTAACGGAGTCTAGCACAGATACGCAGTATTTT.

This sequence joins TRBV30 and TRBJ2-7; D possibly corresponds to TRBD1 (5 bases). Germline CDR1 and CDR2: GTSNPN and SVGIG (reference sequence). The CDR3 is made up of 11 amino acids. V lost 6 bases, J lost 6 bases, and 12 bases lay in between. CDR3 in amino acids: CACSEGVEQYF. The CDR3 DNA follows: TGTGCCTGTTCCGAAGGGGTCGAGCAGTACTTC.

In its sample, this clonotype was seen a few times. The chain couples TRBV9 to TRBJ1-2, with 9 bases fitting TRBD1. This CDR3 has 15 amino acids. CDR1 and CDR2 from the germline V gene are SGDLS and YYNGEE. The V segment lost 3 bases and the J segment 5 bases; nucleotides outside the gene matches: 8. The CDR3 coding sequence is TGTGCCAGCAGCGGGTCCGGGACAGGGAAGTATGGCTACACCTTC. It specifies CASSGSGTGKYGYTF. Full variable domain (missing parts from reference TRBV9 and TRBJ1-2): DSGVTQTPKHLITATGQRVTLRCSPRSGDLSVYWYQQSLDQGLQFLIQYYNGEERAKGNILERFSAQQFPDLHSELNLSSLELGDSALYFCASSGSGTGKYGYTFGSGTRLTVV.

This clonotype showed up just a few times. This chain connects TRBV27 to TRBJ2-7; TRBD1 matches at 11 bases. The CDR3 has 15 residues. V lost 4 bases and J lost 1; bases outside the gene matches: 3. CDR1 is MNHEY and CDR2 is SMNVEV in the germline V gene (reference sequence). In nucleotides, the CDR3 is TGTGCCAGCAGTTCTTGGGACAGGGGGTCCTACGAGCAGTACTTC. This sequence encodes CASSSWDRGSYEQYF.

The chain is built from TRBV24-1 and TRBJ2-7, with TRBD1 as a possible D gene (6 bases). In germline, CDR1 is KGHDR, CDR2 SFDVKD. The CDR3 loop spans 12 amino acids. Trimming removed 9 bases from V and 8 bases from J, with 16 bases in between. CDR3 sequence reads: CATGGTGSQQYF. CDR3 bases: TGTGCCACCGGAGGAACAGGGAGTCAGCAGTACTTC.

This clonotype has a handful of counts. The J gene is TRBJ2-7, the V gene TRBV4-1; D is unresolved. V lost 4 bases and J lost 3, with 10 bases in between. The CDR3 extends over 13 amino acids. In germline, CDR1 is MGHRA, CDR2 YSYEKL. The CDR3 DNA sequence: TGCGCCAGCAGCCCGCGACGAGACTACGAGCAGTACTTC. Translated, it gives CASSPRRDYEQYF.

The gene calls are TRBV5-6 and TRBJ1-6; 9 bases map to TRBD1. This CDR3 region has 14 residues. J was trimmed by 6 bases and V by 7 bases; bases with no gene match: 5. Germline V lookup: CDR1 SGHDT, CDR2 YYEEEE. The CDR3 DNA reads TGTGCCAGCCAGAGACAGGGGGGTAATTCACCCCTCCACTTT. It yields the protein CASQRQGGNSPLHF.

This clonotype has a count of ten or more. The CDR3 loop reads CASSQDTGRNYGYTF. The CDR3 DNA sequence: TGCGCCAGCAGCCAAGATACAGGGAGGAACTATGGCTACACCTTC. The V and J genes are TRBV4-1 and TRBJ1-2; a possible D gene is TRBD1 (6 bases). CDR1 is MGHRA, CDR2 YSYEKL, per germline. With 0 bases removed from V and 2 bases from J, the gap between germline ends came to 10 bases. The CDR3 has 15 residues.

The sample holds a few counts of this clonotype. The rearrangement uses TRBV7-2 and TRBJ2-1; 13 nucleotides align to TRBD2. J was trimmed by 7 bases and V by 5 bases; bases with no gene match: 5. There are 15 residues in the CDR3. CDR1 and CDR2 (germline): SGHTA, FQGNSA. CDR3 region: CASSPGLAGRNEQFF. In nucleotides, the CDR3 is TGTGCCAGCAGCCCGGGACTAGCGGGGAGGAATGAGCAGTTCTTC.

This clonotype has only a few counts. The chain employs TRBV9 and TRBJ2-3, with TRBD2 matching over 14 bases. V was pared by 3 bases and J by 5 bases, with 8 bases of the junction left unmatched. Per the germline V gene, CDR1 is SGDLS and CDR2 is YYNGEE. The CDR3 consists of 17 residues. CDR3 in DNA: TGTGCCAGCAGCGGAAAGACTAGCGGGGGGGTCCGAGATACGCAGTATTTT. This sequence encodes CASSGKTSGGVRDTQYF.

Turning to this clonotype: At one boundary the junction diverges from the germline segment, which might be a read error. The chain links TRBV15 to TRBJ2-5, with a possible D match to TRBD2 (6 bases). The CDR3 is made up of 14 amino acids. The V gene's germline CDR1 is LNHNV and CDR2 YYDKDF (reference sequence). The CDR3 loop is CAASRGMGGNEQYF. DNA of the CDR3: TGTGCCGCCAGCAGAGGGATGGGGGGTAATGAGCAGTACTTC.

This sequence joins TRBV6-5 and TRBJ1-5; possible D gene TRBD1, 5 bases. Germline V CDR1 and CDR2: MNHEY, SVGAGI. This CDR3 is 16 amino acids long. V was pared by 6 bases and J by 3 bases, with 18 bases between. CDR3 residues: CASSHTHDRSNQPQHF. DNA of the CDR3: TGTGCCAGCAGCCACACCCATGACAGATCCAATCAGCCCCAGCATTTT.

The rearrangement uses TRBV15 and TRBJ1-4; a weak D match, TRBD1 (5 bases). CDR1 is LNHNV and CDR2 is YYDKDF in the germline V gene (reference sequence). With 2 bases removed from V and 2 bases from J, the gap between germline ends came to 9 bases. The CDR3 spans 15 residues. The CDR3 is CATSRTGGTNEKLFF. The CDR3 coding sequence is TGTGCCACCAGCAGAACCGGGGGGACTAATGAAAAACTGTTTTTT.

The gene calls are TRBV7-9 and TRBJ2-5; possibly TRBD1 for D (5 bases). The CDR3 has 15 residues. Trimming stripped 1 base from V and 5 bases from J, with 14 bases between. CDR1 is SEHNR, CDR2 FQNEAQ, per germline (reference sequence). The CDR3 here is CASSLEGDKRETQYF. As DNA, the CDR3 is TGTGCCAGCAGCTTAGAAGGGGATAAGAGGGAGACCCAGTACTTC. Filled out from reference TRBV7-9 and TRBJ2-5, the complete variable domain reads DTGVSQNPRHKITKRGQNVTFRCDPISEHNRLYWYRQTLGQGPEFLTYFQNEAQLEKSRLLSDRFSAERPKGSFSTLEIQRTEQGDSAMYLCASSLEGDKRETQYFGPGTRLLVL.

There are a few counts of this clonotype. The chain joins TRBV7-2 to TRBJ2-3; 7 nucleotides agree with TRBD1. The CDR3 loop spans 15 amino acids. The V and J ends lost 3 bases and 6 bases, in that order; junction bases with no gene match: 9. CDR1 is SGHTA, CDR2 FQGNSA, per germline. The CDR3 DNA reads TGTGCCAGCAGCTTCCTTGGACAGGATAGGGATACGCAGTATTTT. Encoded protein: CASSFLGQDRDTQYF. Looking up the rest from reference TRBV7-2 and TRBJ2-3 gives the full variable domain: GAGVSQSPSNKVTEKGKDVELRCDPISGHTALYWYRQSLGQGLEFLIYFQGNSAPDKSGLPSDRFSAERTGGSVSTLTIQRTQQEDSAVYLCASSFLGQDRDTQYFGPGTRLTVL.

The chain is built from TRBV4-1 and TRBJ2-1, with 8 nucleotides matching TRBD2. The CDR3 is 17 residues long. With 1 base clipped from V and 2 bases from J, the junction kept 7 bases outside the gene matches. Germline CDR1 and CDR2: MGHRA and YSYEKL. In DNA form, the CDR3 reads TGCGCCAGCAGCCAAGGAATCACTAGCGGCGCCTACAATGAGCAGTTCTTC. Protein product: CASSQGITSGAYNEQFF.

A remark on this clonotype: The germline gene is not matched at one end of the junction; a read error may be the cause. The chain combines TRBV18 with TRBJ2-1; 9 bases are shared with TRBD1. The germline V gene has CDR1 KGHSH and CDR2 LQKENI. The CDR3 length is 17 residues. The CDR3 DNA is TGTGCCAGCTCACATACAACAGGGGGCAGCTCCTACAACGAGCAGTTCTTC. As protein: CASSHTTGGSSYNEQFF.

The chain uses TRBV6-2 or TRBV6-3 and TRBJ2-5; D not certain. The DNA end favors TRBJ2-7, so the J call may be wrong. The CDR3 spans 14 residues. Germline V lookup: CDR1 MNHEY, CDR2 SVGEGT. CDR3 in DNA: TGTGCCAGCAGTTACAGGGCTTCAGATCACGAGCAGTACTTC. Translated: CASSYRASDHEQYF.